These 16 T cell receptor beta chains were all obtained from the same sample, sequenced in a study of CD8+ T cells in alopecia areata (dated by TCRdb to the late 2010s). Library creation used the immunoSEQ multiplex PCR assay. RNA was extracted from all samples and reverse transcribed into cDNA, which served as template for TCR sequencing. In its TCRdb copy, this immuneACCESS table keeps in-frame sequences only and misses some clones. Where compared with another copy, unresolved V genes explain less than half of these, and the others have no known cause. This sample is represented by 150,000 or so clones; around 87% of them were singletons. The ten largest clonotypes hold about 15% of the sample. The sample's time point, from its label and the paper: baseline before oral tofacitinib. The sequences come from CD8+ T cells sorted from blood, collected at week 0. Receptor source: a human donor with alopecia areata.

This chain links TRBV6-5 with TRBJ2-3; no clear D. The CDR3 runs 14 residues. Germline CDR1 MNHEY, CDR2 SVGAGI. V gave up 1 base and J gave up 3 bases, with 8 bases separating them. This CDR3 is CASSYYQETDTQYF. The CDR3 bases are TGTGCCAGCAGTTACTACCAGGAGACAGATACGCAGTATTTT.

The chain joins TRBV6-1 to TRBJ2-1, with TRBD2 identical over 7 bases. Per germline, CDR1 MNHNS and CDR2 SASEGT. Germline trimming cut 2 bases from V and 8 bases from J; bases unmatched to any gene: 9. The CDR3 has 15 amino acids. CDR3 region: CASSERRLAIDEQFF. As DNA, the CDR3 is TGTGCCAGCAGTGAACGGAGACTAGCTATCGATGAGCAGTTCTTC.

In its sample, this clone was seen once. The gene calls are TRBV5-1 and TRBJ2-3, with D perhaps given as TRBD1 or TRBD2 (6 bases each). Trimming removed 2 bases from V and 3 bases from J, with 13 bases in between. The V gene's germline CDR1 is SGHRS and CDR2 YFSETQ. The CDR3 length is 15 residues. The CDR3 sequence is CASSFSQGRTDTQYF. The CDR3 nucleotides are TGCGCCAGCAGCTTTAGCCAGGGGAGGACAGATACGCAGTATTTT. The variable domain in full, with the rest retrieved from reference TRBV5-1 and TRBJ2-3, is KAGVTQTPRYLIKTRGQQVTLSCSPISGHRSVSWYQQTPGQGLQFLFEYFSETQRNKGNFPGRFSGRQFSNSRSEMNVSTLELGDSALYLCASSFSQGRTDTQYFGPGTRLTVL.

The chain joins TRBV29-1 to TRBJ1-2; D not resolved. V dropped 4 bases and J dropped 3 bases, with 9 bases sitting between them. CDR1 is SQVTM and CDR2 is ANQGSEA in the germline V gene. The CDR3 covers 12 residues. The CDR3 sequence: CSVGVSDYGYTF. Here the CDR3 DNA reads TGCAGCGTTGGTGTATCAGACTATGGCTACACCTTC. The full variable domain, its missing parts supplied by reference TRBV29-1 and TRBJ1-2, is SAVISQKPSRDICQRGTSLTIQCQVDSQVTMMFWYRQQPGQSLTLIATANQGSEATYESGFVIDKFPISRPNLTFSTLTVSNMSPEDSSIYLCSVGVSDYGYTFGSGTRLTVV.

The rearrangement links TRBV7-9 to TRBJ2-1; D may be TRBD1 (5 bases). Per the germline V gene, CDR1 is SEHNR and CDR2 is FQNEAQ (reference sequence). This CDR3 has 15 amino acids. Trimming removed 5 bases from V and 5 bases from J, with 16 bases in between. DNA for the CDR3: TGTGCCAGCAGCGACGACAGCGATATAAACAATGAGCAGTTCTTC. It codes for CASSDDSDINNEQFF.

The chain has TRBV6-5 and TRBJ2-7, with 10 bases that match TRBD2. V shed 4 bases and J 3 bases; nucleotides not matched to a gene: 6. This CDR3 region has 15 residues. The germline CDR1 and CDR2 sequences are MNHEY and SVGAGI. In DNA form, the CDR3 reads TGTGCCAGCAGTTCGGTAGCGGGAGGAAACTACGAGCAGTACTTC. Amino acid sequence: CASSSVAGGNYEQYF.

The V gene is TRBV21-1, the J gene TRBJ2-7; the table names TRBD2, a call not compared with the DNA. TRBV21-1 has pseudogene status. The CDR3 has 14 amino acids. For the CDR3, the DNA is TGTGCCAGCAGGATGGGCGGGAGGGCCAACGAGCAGTACTTC. This gives the protein CASRMGGRANEQYF.

The V call is TRBV6-1, the J call TRBJ1-4; 7 positions agree with TRBD1. Looked up from germline, CDR1 is MNHNS and CDR2 is SASEGT. The CDR3 totals 14 residues. V shed 5 bases and J 5 bases; nucleotides not matched to a gene: 5. In DNA, the CDR3 is TGTGCCAGCAGTAAATTGACAGGGAATGAAAAACTGTTTTTT. It codes for CASSKLTGNEKLFF.

The rearrangement links TRBV13 to TRBJ2-1; 11 bases match TRBD2. The V segment lost 5 bases and the J segment 2 bases; nucleotides outside the gene matches: 8. The CDR3 runs 17 residues. Per germline, CDR1 PRHDT and CDR2 FYEKMQ (reference sequence). CDR3 nucleotides: TGTGCCAGCAGCGTCAGCGGTAGCGGGAGGGCCTACAATGAGCAGTTCTTC. Translating gives CASSVSGSGRAYNEQFF.

The table lists this clone with a few counts. This chain uses TRBV27 with TRBJ2-1, with TRBD2 matching 13 bases. CDR1 is MNHEY and CDR2 is SMNVEV in the germline V gene (reference sequence). The J segment lost 6 bases and the V segment lost 5 bases, leaving 10 bases of the junction unmatched. The CDR3 runs to 17 residues. The CDR3: CASSDIKLAGGFNEQFF. CDR3 in DNA: TGTGCCAGCAGTGACATAAAACTAGCGGGAGGGTTCAATGAGCAGTTCTTC.

The chain employs TRBV6-6 and TRBJ2-5; D is unclear. Between the trimmed V and J ends, which lost 4 bases and 3 bases, there was a span of 15 bases. From germline, CDR1 is MNHNY and CDR2 SVGAGI (reference sequence). There are 15 residues in the CDR3. This chain's CDR3 is CASSLSTQPKETQYF. The DNA of the CDR3 is TGTGCCAGCAGTTTGTCCACTCAACCTAAAGAGACCCAGTACTTC.

The count of this clone is one. The chain is built from TRBV29-1 and TRBJ2-1, with D possibly matching TRBD2 (6 bases). CDR3 length: 13 amino acids. Germline V gives CDR1 SQVTM, CDR2 ANQGSEA. Trimming took off 3 bases at V and 4 bases at J, with 10 bases between the two ends. This chain's CDR3 is CSVDGDSYNEQFF. The CDR3 DNA follows: TGCAGCGTTGATGGGGACTCGTACAATGAGCAGTTCTTC.

The V call is TRBV7-9, the J call TRBJ2-5; 11 bases are shared with TRBD2. Matching the DNA end better, TRBJ2-7 makes the J call doubtful. The CDR3 has 17 residues. Germline V gene sequence: CDR1 SEHNR, CDR2 FQNEAQ (reference sequence). CDR3 region: CASSSSATSGSFYEQYF. In nucleotides, the CDR3 is TGTGCCAGCAGCTCAAGTGCCACTAGCGGGAGTTTCTACGAGCAGTACTTC.

The chain recombines TRBV6-1 with TRBJ2-1; D is unresolved. This CDR3 region has 13 residues. V was pared by 10 bases and J by 4 bases, with 14 bases between. Germline assignment: CDR1 MNHNS and CDR2 SASEGT. Written as DNA, the CDR3 is TGTGCCATCGCCCCATCTTCTTACAATGAGCAGTTCTTC. Translation: CAIAPSSYNEQFF.

This chain uses TRBV27 with TRBJ2-2; D is unresolved. This CDR3 contains 14 residues. V dropped 3 bases and J dropped 4 bases, with 9 bases sitting between them. Looked up from germline, CDR1 is MNHEY and CDR2 is SMNVEV (reference sequence). The CDR3 reads CASSFLEGTGELFF. DNA of the CDR3: TGTGCCAGCAGTTTCCTGGAAGGCACCGGGGAGCTGTTTTTT.

The J gene is TRBJ2-1, the V gene TRBV27, with D unresolved. The CDR3 totals 11 residues. Trimming took off 5 bases at V and 12 bases at J, with 11 bases between the two ends. Germline loops: CDR1 MNHEY, CDR2 SMNVEV (reference sequence). CDR3 nucleotide sequence: TGTGCCAGCAGTCAACCCCCTAGGCAGTTCTTC. Translation: CASSQPPRQFF.